Below, 31 T cell receptor beta chains from the same sample are listed, as sequenced in a study of T-cell memory formation after mild COVID-19. TCRdb re-called the 5' RACE reads through MiXCR, storing one row per CDR3 protein. Altogether 90,000 to 120,000 distinct CDR3 sequences are present, roughly an eighth being singletons, with the ten largest covering less than 45%. The source material was PBMCs or a T cell subset sorted from them (not recorded which). These receptors all stem from a man younger than 30 who had mild COVID-19 (a few samples of this study predate the infection). Cell type and time point are not known.

The rearrangement links TRBV7-3 to TRBJ2-3, with 11 bases that match TRBD1. The germline V gene encodes CDR1 SGHTA and CDR2 FQGTGA. V was pared by 4 bases and J by 5 bases, with 5 bases of the junction left unmatched. The CDR3 has 15 amino acids. CDR3 DNA sequence: TGTGCCAGCAGCTCCGGACAGGGGGCAAAAGATACGCAGTATTTT. Translated, it gives CASSSGQGAKDTQYF.

The J gene is TRBJ1-2, the V gene TRBV6-5; D possibly corresponds to TRBD1 (6 bases). This CDR3 region has 13 residues. Germline V gene data show CDR1 as MNHEY and CDR2 as SVGAGI. With 5 bases removed from V and 3 bases from J, the gap between germline ends came to 10 bases. The CDR3 region has the DNA TGTGCCAGCAGTCCGGGACAATACTATGGCTACACCTTC. Its translation is CASSPGQYYGYTF.

With regard to this clonotype: One end of the junction does not line up with germline, which may come from a read error. The chain recombines TRBV10-3 with TRBJ2-7; the match to TRBD2 covers 8 bases. Germline V gene sequence: CDR1 ENHRY, CDR2 SYGVKD. The length of the CDR3 is 16 residues. In DNA form, the CDR3 reads TGTGCCATCAGCGAGTACGGTCGGGGGGGGACCTACGAGCAGTACTTC. It encodes CAISEYGRGGTYEQYF.

The table lists this clonotype with a few counts. The CDR3 sequence is CASSHGPWDRGVDTQYF. The CDR3 nucleotides are TGCGCCAGCAGCCACGGACCCTGGGACAGGGGGGTGGATACGCAGTATTTT. The chain recombines TRBV4-1 with TRBJ2-3; 11 nucleotides agree with TRBD1. This CDR3 has 17 residues. Germline CDR1 MGHRA, CDR2 YSYEKL. The junction had 11 bases not matched to a gene; V was cut back by 3 bases and J by 6 bases.

The chain joins TRBV12-3 or TRBV12-4 to TRBJ1-5; the match to TRBD1 covers 7 bases. The CDR3 has 14 residues. With 7 bases clipped from V and 7 bases from J, the junction kept 10 bases outside the gene matches. Here the CDR3 reads CASTQQGRKQPQHF. CDR3 in DNA: TGTGCCAGCACCCAACAGGGGAGAAAACAGCCCCAGCATTTT.

The rearrangement joins TRBV12-3 or TRBV12-4 to TRBJ2-1, with 7 bases aligning to TRBD2. CDR3 size: 15 residues. The V segment lost 3 bases and the J segment 6 bases; nucleotides outside the gene matches: 8. The CDR3 here is CASSLVGGGGNEQFF. CDR3 DNA: TGTGCCAGCAGTTTGGTCGGCGGGGGAGGCAATGAGCAGTTCTTC.

This rearrangement joins TRBV19 to TRBJ1-5; TRBD1 aligns across 12 bases. J gave up 8 bases and V 5 bases, and 7 bases lay outside the gene matches. CDR1 LNHDA and CDR2 SQIVND come from the germline V gene (reference sequence). The CDR3 length is 15 residues. CDR3 residues: CASSAWDRGLEPQHF. CDR3 nucleotide sequence: TGTGCCAGTAGTGCGTGGGACAGGGGGCTTGAGCCCCAGCATTTT.

The rearrangement joins TRBV12-3 or TRBV12-4 to TRBJ2-3, with TRBD2 matching over 8 bases. J gave up 4 bases and V 5 bases, and 14 bases lay outside the gene matches. The CDR3 is 17 residues long. The CDR3 sequence: CASSKAGVAGGSDTQYF. The CDR3 region has the DNA TGTGCCAGCAGTAAGGCCGGAGTTGCGGGGGGTTCAGATACGCAGTATTTT.

The sample holds a few counts of this clonotype. The V gene is TRBV7-9, the J gene TRBJ2-1; D remains unclear. The CDR3 consists of 14 residues. The V end lost 3 bases, the J end lost 6 bases, and 12 bases lay between the germline ends. Germline V lookup: CDR1 SEHNR, CDR2 FQNEAQ (reference sequence). CDR3 amino acids: CASSLSLSPNEQFF. The CDR3 DNA reads TGTGCCAGCAGCTTGTCACTCTCGCCCAATGAGCAGTTCTTC. Supplemented by reference TRBV7-9 and TRBJ2-1, the full variable domain reads DTGVSQNPRHKITKRGQNVTFRCDPISEHNRLYWYRQTLGQGPEFLTYFQNEAQLEKSRLLSDRFSAERPKGSFSTLEIQRTEQGDSAMYLCASSLSLSPNEQFFGPGTRLTVL.

This clonotype came up once. The chain couples TRBV29-1 to TRBJ2-3; D unresolved. CDR3 size: 13 residues. V was cut by 4 bases and J by 4 bases, with 12 bases left in between. Germline V lookup: CDR1 SQVTM, CDR2 ANQGSEA. In nucleotides, the CDR3 is TGCAGCGTTGTTCTGGGTTTAGCAGATACGCAGTATTTT. It translates to CSVVLGLADTQYF.

J is TRBJ2-4 and V is TRBV4-2; D unresolved. CDR1 is LGHNA, CDR2 YNFKEQ, per germline. This CDR3 region has 13 residues. Trimming stripped 1 base from V and 5 bases from J, with 6 bases between. The CDR3 protein is CASSQAEENIQYF. CDR3 nucleotide sequence: TGTGCCAGCAGCCAAGCCGAAGAAAACATTCAGTACTTC.

The chain recombines TRBV12-3 or TRBV12-4 with TRBJ2-2, with TRBD1 as a possible D gene (5 bases). The CDR3 runs to 14 residues. The V end was cut by 3 bases, the J end by 8 bases, with 13 bases between. The CDR3 nucleotides are TGTGCCAGCAGTTTTCAAAGTGGGGCGGGGGAGCTGTTTTTT. As protein: CASSFQSGAGELFF.

In this sample, this clonotype turned up a few times. No DNA is shown, since the ends of the CDR3 on it are uncertain; the CDR3 is the one TCRdb lists. V is TRBV6-6 and J is TRBJ1-4; TRBD1 was called by the table and not checked on the DNA. The CDR3 is 17 amino acids long, termini counted. The V gene's germline CDR1 is MNHNY and CDR2 SVGAGI (reference sequence). The CDR3 loop reads CASRRDSKGCPVKNCFF.

This clonotype was seen ten or more times. The rearrangement links TRBV6-5 to TRBJ1-2; D not certain. Germline CDR1 and CDR2: MNHEY and SVGAGI. Between the trimmed V and J ends, which lost 0 bases and 2 bases, there was a span of 13 bases. This CDR3 is 16 amino acids long. The CDR3: CASSYSGDTANYGYTF. CDR3 DNA: TGTGCCAGCAGTTACTCAGGCGACACAGCCAACTATGGCTACACCTTC.

This clonotype was detected a few times. The chain is built from TRBV5-1 and TRBJ1-2, with D unclear. The CDR3 extends over 15 amino acids. The germline V and J ends were trimmed by 4 bases and 5 bases, with 18 bases remaining between them. Germline V gene lookup returns CDR1 SGHRS and CDR2 YFSETQ. The CDR3 sequence is CASSIREDGGYGYTF. The CDR3 region has the DNA TGCGCCAGCAGCATAAGAGAGGACGGAGGGTATGGCTACACCTTC.

The rearrangement links TRBV18 to TRBJ2-1; 7 bases match TRBD2. The CDR3 consists of 16 residues. J gave up 9 bases and V 2 bases, and 13 bases lay outside the gene matches. Germline CDR1 KGHSH, CDR2 LQKENI. CDR3 in DNA: TGTGCCAGCTCACCAGCTCGCGGTACGGGGGGACTTGAGCAGTTCTTC. Amino acid sequence: CASSPARGTGGLEQFF.

The chain has TRBV5-1 and TRBJ1-1, with D tentatively TRBD1 (6 bases). Deletions cut 0 bases from V and 2 bases from J, with 11 bases between. The CDR3 covers 15 residues. Germline-derived CDR1 and CDR2 are SGHRS and YFSETQ. CDR3 amino acids: CASSLAPGVNTEAFF. The CDR3 DNA is TGCGCCAGCAGCTTGGCCCCAGGGGTAAACACTGAAGCTTTCTTT.

In its sample, this clonotype was seen many times. This chain links TRBV11-2 with TRBJ2-1; TRBD1 matches at 7 bases. V was clipped by 3 bases and J by 7 bases; unmatched bases: 9. The CDR3 extends over 15 amino acids. CDR1 SGHAT and CDR2 FQNNGV come from the germline V gene. The CDR3 DNA follows: TGTGCCAGCAGCTTTTCCGGGACAGTAGGGAATGAGCAGTTCTTC. It yields the protein CASSFSGTVGNEQFF.

The V and J genes are TRBV4-3 and TRBJ1-3; D unresolved. Trimming cost V 1 base and J 4 bases, with 11 bases left between them. Per germline, CDR1 LGHNA and CDR2 YSLEER. This CDR3 has 15 amino acids. The DNA for the CDR3 is TGCGCCAGCAGCCAAGGGCTTGCCCCCGGAAACACCATATATTTT. Translation: CASSQGLAPGNTIYF.

This clonotype was detected only a few times. CDR3 protein: CASNTGTGGYTF. CDR3 nucleotide sequence: TGTGCCAGCAACACCGGGACAGGAGGATACACCTTC. The chain uses TRBV6-1 and TRBJ1-2, with 8 bases identical to TRBD1. Losses at the gene ends were 7 bases for V and 11 bases for J; bases not matched to a gene: 9. Germline values: CDR1 MNHNS, CDR2 SASEGT. The CDR3 sequence is 12 residues long.

The V call is TRBV5-4, the J call TRBJ1-6; D uncertain. Trimming shortened V by 0 bases and J by 10 bases, and 8 bases separated the two germline ends. This CDR3 region has 13 residues. Germline V CDR1 and CDR2: SGHNT, YYREEE (reference sequence). The CDR3 loop is CASSLGGLSPLHF. In nucleotides, the CDR3 is TGTGCCAGCAGCTTGGGTGGGTTATCACCCCTCCACTTT.

This chain uses TRBV5-1 with TRBJ2-2; D remains ambiguous. CDR1 and CDR2 from the germline V gene are SGHRS and YFSETQ. Trimming removed 4 bases at V and 3 bases at J, with 10 bases between. This CDR3 region has 14 residues. CDR3 bases: TGCGCCAGCAGCCCGGGTCCCGACACCGGGGAGCTGTTTTTT. Translation gives CASSPGPDTGELFF. Full variable domain (rest looked up from reference TRBV5-1 and TRBJ2-2): KAGVTQTPRYLIKTRGQQVTLSCSPISGHRSVSWYQQTPGQGLQFLFEYFSETQRNKGNFPGRFSGRQFSNSRSEMNVSTLELGDSALYLCASSPGPDTGELFFGEGSRLTVL.

The rearrangement joins TRBV9 to TRBJ2-1, with 8 bases identical to TRBD2. Germline CDR1 and CDR2: SGDLS and YYNGEE. The CDR3 extends over 15 amino acids. V gave up 3 bases and J gave up 4 bases; unmatched junction bases: 6. The CDR3 DNA sequence: TGTGCCAGCAGCGCCGGGGGGGCGGGGTACAATGAGCAGTTCTTC. Translating it yields CASSAGGAGYNEQFF.

The rearrangement uses TRBV28 and TRBJ2-7; D ambiguous. This CDR3 spans 15 amino acids. Trimming stripped 7 bases from V and 0 bases from J, with 16 bases between. CDR1 is MDHEN, CDR2 SYDVKM, per germline. The CDR3 DNA is TGTGCCAGCACCTCCCCGGGCAGTAGCTCCTACGAGCAGTACTTC. The encoded protein is CASTSPGSSSYEQYF.

The chain employs TRBV6-6 and TRBJ2-6; either TRBD1 or TRBD2 may fit D (5 bases each). Deletions cut 6 bases from V and 4 bases from J, with 13 bases between. The germline V gene has CDR1 MNHNY and CDR2 SVGAGI (reference sequence). The CDR3 length is 15 residues. The CDR3 nucleotides read TGTGCCAGCAGCCGAGGGGCGCGAGGGGCCAACGTCCTGACTTTC. This sequence encodes CASSRGARGANVLTF.

At least ten counts were recorded for this clonotype. This chain links TRBV6-5 with TRBJ2-7; TRBD2 matches at 9 bases. This CDR3 comprises 14 residues. J gave up 6 bases and V 5 bases, and 8 bases lay outside the gene matches. Germline CDR1 and CDR2: MNHEY and SVGAGI. The CDR3 DNA follows: TGTGCCAGCAGTGTACCGGGACTAGCCTCCGAGCAGTACTTC. Encoded protein: CASSVPGLASEQYF.

The CDR3 reads CSVVKQGNTIYF. CDR3 bases: TGCAGCGTAGTGAAACAGGGAAACACCATATATTTT. The chain links TRBV29-1 to TRBJ1-3; no reliable D call. Trimming took 6 bases from V and 4 from J, leaving 10 bases between them. Germline CDR1 SQVTM, CDR2 ANQGSEA. The CDR3 consists of 12 residues.

This clonotype was found a few times. The chain couples TRBV2 to TRBJ1-2; no firm D call. Germline CDR1 SNHLY, CDR2 FYNNEI. The germline V and J ends were trimmed by 7 bases and 3 bases, with 15 bases remaining between them. The CDR3 sequence is 14 residues long. The CDR3 nucleotides read TGTGCCAGCATCCAGGTCCCCGGTCACTATGGCTACACCTTC. It translates to CASIQVPGHYGYTF.

This clonotype has only a few counts. The chain has TRBV7-6 and TRBJ1-5, with D maybe TRBD1 (5 bases). V gave up 8 bases and J gave up 6 bases, with 14 bases separating them. Germline lookup yields CDR1 SGHVS and CDR2 FNYEAQ. The length of the CDR3 is 13 residues. The CDR3 loop is CASGTGQGQPQHF. The DNA for the CDR3 is TGTGCCAGCGGGACTGGTCAGGGTCAGCCCCAGCATTTT.

The chain combines TRBV4-1 with TRBJ2-3; tentatively, D is TRBD2 (5 bases). The CDR3 spans 16 residues. Between the trimmed V and J ends, which lost 8 bases and 0 bases, there was a span of 18 bases. Germline CDR1 is MGHRA and CDR2 is YSYEKL. The CDR3 protein is CASGPSRRTSTDTQYF. In nucleotides, the CDR3 is TGCGCCAGCGGGCCTAGTCGAAGGACTAGCACAGATACGCAGTATTTT.

This clonotype has at least ten counts. The V and J genes are TRBV7-9 and TRBJ2-6, with D perhaps TRBD1 (5 bases). V was pared by 8 bases and J by 0 bases, with 8 bases between. The CDR3 totals 14 residues. Germline V CDR1 and CDR2: SEHNR, FQNEAQ (reference sequence). The CDR3 loop is CASADSSGANVLTF. The CDR3, as DNA: TGTGCCAGCGCAGACAGCTCTGGGGCCAACGTCCTGACTTTC.